The rows below give T cell receptor beta chains drawn from one sample of a study of CD8+ T cells in alopecia areata. Clones were read by immunoSEQ multiplex PCR, and TCRdb kept only the in-frame ones, dropping some. Of about 150,000 clones in the sample, roughly 50% were seen once. Sequencing was carried out using CD4+ T cells sorted from blood. These receptors originate from a human donor with alopecia areata. The CDR3 runs from the conserved cysteine through the conserved F or W. The D gene is left open where the match is weak. The listing skips clone size in some rows; elsewhere it reads once, few, many or a size class.

V gene	D gene	clone size	J gene	CDR3 protein	CDR3 DNA
TRBV30	NA	few	TRBJ1-5	CAWSTTTAWPGRPQHF	TGTGCCTGGAGTACAACTACTGCGTGGCCTGGGCGGCCCCAGCATTTT
TRBV6-5	NA	NA	TRBJ1-1	CASGNTEAFF	TGTGCCAGTGGAAACACTGAAGCTTTCTTT
TRBV29-1	NA	NA	TRBJ2-7	CSVAGWSVEQYF	TGCAGCGTTGCGGGGTGGAGTGTCGAGCAGTACTTC
TRBV6-5	TRBD1	few	TRBJ2-7	CASSYFTGGRQYF	TGTGCCAGCAGTTACTTTACAGGGGGCAGGCAGTACTTC
TRBV5-1	TRBD2	NA	TRBJ2-7	CASSLLAGVLYEQYF	TGCGCCAGCAGCCTGCTAGCGGGAGTTCTCTACGAGCAGTACTTC
TRBV28	TRBD2	NA	TRBJ2-1	CASNAGGNEQFF	TGTGCCAGCAACGCGGGGGGCAATGAGCAGTTCTTC
TRBV5-1	NA	once	TRBJ2-1	CASRETKHEQFF	TGCGCCAGCAGGGAGACTAAGCATGAGCAGTTCTTC
TRBV29-1	TRBD1	NA	TRBJ2-4	CSVVTGGNIQYF	TGCAGCGTCGTAACAGGGGGAAACATTCAGTACTTC
TRBV7-3	NA	NA	TRBJ1-1	CASSSSDGAEAFF	TGTGCCAGCAGCTCCTCCGACGGGGCTGAAGCTTTCTTT
TRBV27	TRBD1	NA	TRBJ1-5	CASSQGQDQPQHF	TGTGCCAGCAGTCAGGGACAGGATCAGCCCCAGCATTTT
TRBV4-2	NA	NA	TRBJ2-2	CASSQVGNTGELFF	TGTGCCAGCAGCCAAGTGGGGAACACCGGGGAGCTGTTTTTT
TRBV5-1	NA	NA	TRBJ2-7	CASSLAFSSYEQYF	TGCGCCAGCAGCTTGGCTTTCTCCTCCTACGAGCAGTACTTC
TRBV29-1	NA	few	TRBJ1-1	CSAGTGILNTEAFF	TGCAGCGCCGGGACGGGGATACTGAACACTGAAGCTTTCTTT
TRBV5-1	NA	NA	TRBJ2-2	CASSLGTLRDTGELFF	TGCGCCAGCAGCTTGGGGACTCTTCGGGACACCGGGGAGCTGTTTTTT
TRBV6-6	TRBD2	few	TRBJ2-7	CASSYTSGSVSYEQYF	TGTGCCAGCAGTTATACTAGCGGGAGTGTCTCCTACGAGCAGTACTTC
TRBV5-4	NA	NA	TRBJ2-1	CASSLGQISYNEQFF	TGTGCCAGCAGCTTGGGACAGATCTCCTACAATGAGCAGTTCTTC
TRBV19	NA	few	TRBJ2-1	CASSVYNEQFF	TGTGCCAGTAGTGTGTACAATGAGCAGTTCTTC
TRBV5-1	NA	NA	TRBJ2-7	CASSPGPQYEQYF	TGCGCCAGCTCTCCGGGACCACAGTACGAGCAGTACTTC
TRBV4-2	TRBD2	NA	TRBJ2-3	CASSQGTSGRATSDTQYF	TGTGCCAGCAGCCAGGGGACTAGCGGGAGGGCCACGTCAGATACGCAGTATTTT
TRBV29-1	TRBD2	NA	TRBJ2-1	CSAESGKGLNEQFF	TGCAGCGCAGAAAGCGGGAAGGGGTTGAATGAGCAGTTCTTC
TRBV10-3	NA	NA	TRBJ2-7	CAILSTYEQYF	TGTGCCATCCTTTCCACCTACGAGCAGTACTTC
TRBV29-1	TRBD1	NA	TRBJ1-2	CSVRGQDYGYTF	TGCAGCGTGAGAGGACAGGACTATGGCTACACCTTC
TRBV29-1	NA	NA	TRBJ1-2	CSAGQHTDYGYTF	TGCAGCGCTGGACAACATACCGACTATGGCTACACCTTC
TRBV5-1	TRBD1	NA	TRBJ2-2	CACGQGPAGELFF	TGCGCCTGCGGACAGGGGCCAGCCGGGGAGCTGTTTTTT
TRBV28	NA	NA	TRBJ2-7	CASRQGDGGGPGQYF	TGTGCCAGCAGACAAGGAGACGGAGGAGGGCCCGGGCAGTACTTC
TRBV2	NA	NA	TRBJ2-1	CASSEGGYEQFF	TGTGCCAGCAGTGAAGGGGGGTATGAGCAGTTCTTC
TRBV14	NA	few	TRBJ2-5	CASSQQGAKLGTQYF	TGTGCCAGCAGCCAACAGGGCGCAAAGCTTGGGACCCAGTACTTC
TRBV2	TRBD1	NA	TRBJ1-1	CASSGTGRLRMNTEAFF	TGTGCCAGCAGTGGGACAGGTCGTCTTCGTATGAACACTGAAGCTTTCTTT
TRBV27	TRBD1	NA	TRBJ2-7	CASTLTGGFSYEQYF	TGTGCCAGCACACTGACAGGGGGCTTCTCCTACGAGCAGTACTTC
TRBV30	NA	NA	TRBJ1-1	CAWSVLQRFSGTEAFF	TGTGCCTGGAGTGTACTCCAGCGTTTTAGCGGCACTGAAGCTTTCTTT
TRBV30	NA	NA	TRBJ1-1	CALYDKSEAFF	TGTGCCTTATATGACAAATCTGAAGCTTTCTTT
TRBV30	NA	NA	TRBJ1-5	CAWSTPTGSRQPQHF	TGTGCCTGGAGTACCCCTACGGGGTCGAGGCAGCCCCAGCATTTT